Below are 7 T cell receptor beta chains sequenced from a single sample in a study of post-analysis software for immune sequencing data. The TCR beta cDNA libraries contained unique molecular identifiers. MiXCR, run by TCRdb on the PCR reads, gives a single entry per CDR3 protein. The table includes roughly 730,000 distinct CDR3 sequences, about 32% detected once. No antigens are known for them. The study, taken as a whole, reports: Patients showed TRBV5-6, TRBV5-1 and TRBV20-1 among several TRBV segments more frequent than in controls.

Sequences were obtained from blood. These receptors were taken from a girl aged 5 to 17 with multiple sclerosis.

A few counts support this clonotype. The chain links TRBV3-1 to TRBJ2-1; 10 nucleotides align to TRBD2. This CDR3 region has 15 residues. Germline CDR1 LGHDT, CDR2 YNNKEL (reference sequence). V was clipped by 4 bases and J by 8 bases; unmatched bases: 8. CDR3 nucleotides: TGTGCCAGCAGCCCCAGAAGCGGGAGGGATGATGAGCAGTTCTTC. Translation: CASSPRSGRDDEQFF.

The chain recombines TRBV11-2 with TRBJ2-4; D gene uncertain. The DNA end favors TRBJ2-7, so the J call may be wrong. The germline V gene encodes CDR1 SGHAT and CDR2 FQNNGV. The CDR3 spans 14 residues. The CDR3 bases are TGTGCCAGCGCCGTTTCGGGCGCGGACTACGAGCAGTACTTC. Protein product: CASAVSGADYEQYF.

The chain combines TRBV7-2 with TRBJ2-1; TRBD2 matches at 10 bases. The germline V gene encodes CDR1 SGHTA and CDR2 FQGNSA. This CDR3 contains 15 residues. Unmatched junction bases numbered 8, after V lost 5 bases and J lost 7 bases. The chain's CDR3 is CASSHSGGAVNEQFF. The CDR3 nucleotides read TGTGCCAGCAGCCACAGCGGGGGGGCCGTGAATGAGCAGTTCTTC.

The gene calls are TRBV6-6 and TRBJ2-1, with TRBD2 matching 12 bases. This CDR3 is built from 17 residues. Germline CDR1 MNHNY, CDR2 SVGAGI (reference sequence). V lost 4 bases to trimming and J lost 9 bases; unmatched junction nucleotides: 13. The DNA of the CDR3 is TGTGCCAGCAGTTCGCGTGCAAGACTAGCGGGAGCCGGTGAGCAGTTCTTC. It specifies CASSSRARLAGAGEQFF.

For the CDR3, the DNA is TGTGCCAGCAGTCACCGACAGGGGGCGCGCACTGAAGCTTTCTTT. It specifies CASSHRQGARTEAFF. V is TRBV27 and J is TRBJ1-1; 10 bases fit TRBD1. The CDR3 contains 15 residues. With 5 bases clipped from V and 4 bases from J, the junction kept 7 bases outside the gene matches. CDR1 is MNHEY and CDR2 is SMNVEV in the germline V gene (reference sequence).

This clonotype has at least ten counts. This rearrangement joins TRBV29-1 to TRBJ1-2; D possibly corresponds to TRBD1 (5 bases). Germline V gives CDR1 SQVTM, CDR2 ANQGSEA. The CDR3 has 13 residues. V dropped 0 bases and J dropped 3 bases, with 8 bases sitting between them. The CDR3 region is CSVEDWGDYGYTF. The CDR3 DNA reads as TGCAGCGTTGAAGATTGGGGGGACTATGGCTACACCTTC.

The rearrangement joins TRBV6-2 or TRBV6-3 to TRBJ2-7; D is undetermined. Deletions cut 2 bases from V and 7 bases from J, with 12 bases between. Germline V gene data show CDR1 as MNHEY and CDR2 as SVGEGT. The CDR3 runs to 13 residues. The CDR3 DNA sequence: TGTGCCAGCAGTTACCCCAACTACAATGAGCAGTACTTC. This codes for CASSYPNYNEQYF.